Following are 22 T cell receptor beta chains from one sample sequenced in a study of blood T cell repertoires in COVID-19. The data were produced by immunoSEQ multiplex PCR, yet TCRdb's version contains in-frame clones alone and is incomplete. The sample includes 250,000 or so clones, over 80% of them seen just once. Sequenced input: peripheral blood. Receptors were obtained from a woman between 55 and 75 years old with active or convalescent COVID-19.

This chain connects TRBV6-5 to TRBJ2-7; perhaps TRBD2 as D (5 bases). V shed 6 bases and J shed 5 bases, with 17 bases lying between them. Germline CDR1 is MNHEY and CDR2 is SVGAGI. This CDR3 comprises 14 residues. The chain's CDR3 is CASSSPGKRNEQYF. Written as DNA, the CDR3 is TGTGCCAGCAGCAGCCCCGGGAAAAGGAACGAGCAGTACTTC.

The gene calls are TRBV30 and TRBJ1-4; possibly TRBD1 for D (5 bases). From germline, CDR1 is GTSNPN and CDR2 SVGIG (reference sequence). This CDR3 contains 16 residues. V was shortened by 3 bases and J by 4 bases, with 18 bases between the two germline ends. Here the CDR3 DNA reads TGTGCCTGGAGCCCTCGAGAACAGGTCGTTAATGAAAAACTGTTTTTT. Its translation is CAWSPREQVVNEKLFF.

This clone was counted a few times. This sequence joins TRBV19 and TRBJ1-5, with 12 bases aligning to TRBD1. V dropped 5 bases and J dropped 4; count of bases not matched to a gene: 6. The CDR3 has 16 residues. Per the germline V gene, CDR1 is LNHDA and CDR2 is SQIVND (reference sequence). This chain's CDR3 is CASSYWGQGANQPQHF. The CDR3 bases are TGTGCCAGTAGTTATTGGGGACAGGGGGCGAATCAGCCCCAGCATTTT.

This chain connects TRBV5-1 to TRBJ2-2; D perhaps matches TRBD1 (7 bases). V dropped 2 bases and J dropped 2 bases, with 13 bases sitting between them. The CDR3 is made up of 16 amino acids. Germline CDR1 is SGHRS and CDR2 is YFSETQ. For the CDR3, the DNA is TGCGCCAGCAGCTTTGGGGGGACAGTAAACACCGGGGAGCTGTTTTTT. Its translation: CASSFGGTVNTGELFF.

The chain carries TRBV12-5 and TRBJ1-2, with 8 bases aligning to TRBD1. V was clipped by 8 bases and J by 1 base; unmatched bases: 3. This CDR3 comprises 13 residues. Germline V lookup: CDR1 LGHNT, CDR2 FRNRAP. This chain's CDR3 is CASRTGGNYGYTF. The CDR3 nucleotides read TGTGCTAGTAGAACAGGGGGTAACTATGGCTACACCTTC.

The chain employs TRBV10-3 and TRBJ2-1; 8 bases align to TRBD2. With 6 bases clipped from V and 8 bases from J, the junction kept 12 bases outside the gene matches. This CDR3 has 15 amino acids. Germline CDR1 ENHRY, CDR2 SYGVKD. Here the CDR3 reads CAISPGGAGEDEQFF. CDR3 nucleotides: TGTGCCATCAGCCCGGGTGGAGCGGGAGAGGATGAGCAGTTCTTC.

For the CDR3, the DNA is TGCAGCGTTTCACAGGGAAACGAGCAGTACGTC. It specifies CSVSQGNEQYV. The V call is TRBV29-1, the J call TRBJ2-7, with D tentatively TRBD1 (6 bases). The germline V gene encodes CDR1 SQVTM and CDR2 ANQGSEA. CDR3 length: 11 residues. The V gene lost 5 bases and the J gene lost 5 bases, with 10 bases spanning the gap.

CDR3 residues: CASSFGRVETQYF. For the CDR3, the DNA is TGTGCCAGCAGCTTCGGCAGGGTAGAGACCCAGTACTTC. The chain has TRBV11-2 and TRBJ2-5, with D tentatively TRBD1 (5 bases). Per germline, CDR1 SGHAT and CDR2 FQNNGV. This CDR3 is 13 amino acids long. Deletions cut 3 bases from V and 4 bases from J, with 9 bases between.

The chain recombines TRBV18 with TRBJ2-2; unclear D gene. The CDR3 consists of 13 residues. Per the germline V gene, CDR1 is KGHSH and CDR2 is LQKENI. Trimming took off 3 bases at V and 6 bases at J, with 8 bases between the two ends. The CDR3 nucleotides read TGTGCCAGCTCACCGCGAAGCGCCGGGGAGCTGTTTTTT. It specifies CASSPRSAGELFF.

This clone was seen only a few times. The chain links TRBV14 to TRBJ1-3; a weak D match, TRBD1 (5 bases). Trimming stripped 1 base from V and 7 bases from J, with 11 bases between. Germline-derived CDR1 and CDR2 are SGHDN and FVKESK. The CDR3 has 14 residues. CDR3 amino acids: CASSQVSGANTIYF. Here the CDR3 DNA reads TGTGCCAGCAGCCAAGTTTCTGGGGCGAACACCATATATTTT.

J is TRBJ1-1 and V is TRBV6-2 or TRBV6-3, with D perhaps matching TRBD1 (6 bases). The V end lost 2 bases, the J end lost 0 bases, and 13 bases lay between the germline ends. Looked up from germline, CDR1 is MNHEY and CDR2 is SVGEGT. CDR3 length: 16 amino acids. CDR3 protein: CASSYPRRTVNTEAFF. The CDR3 DNA reads as TGTGCCAGCAGTTACCCTAGAAGGACAGTGAACACTGAAGCTTTCTTT.

This clone came up once. CDR3: CASSGDRGTGNTIYF. CDR3 sequence (DNA): TGTGCCAGCAGTGGGGACAGGGGTACTGGAAACACCATATATTTT. This rearrangement joins TRBV2 to TRBJ1-3, with 10 bases matching TRBD1. The germline V gene encodes CDR1 SNHLY and CDR2 FYNNEI. Losses at the gene ends were 4 bases for V and 2 bases for J; bases not matched to a gene: 2. This CDR3 contains 15 residues.

The chain uses TRBV27 and TRBJ2-5; weak D call: TRBD1 (6 bases). Germline CDR1 and CDR2: MNHEY and SMNVEV (reference sequence). V lost 6 bases and J lost 4, with 15 bases in between. The CDR3 is 14 residues long. The CDR3 sequence: CASRRQAPPETQYF. Here the CDR3 DNA reads TGTGCCAGCAGACGACAGGCTCCCCCAGAGACCCAGTACTTC.

In its sample, this clone was seen once. J is TRBJ2-2 and V is TRBV25-1, with a tentative D call TRBD2 (7 bases). CDR1 MGHDK and CDR2 SYGVNS come from the germline V gene. The CDR3 is made up of 16 amino acids. V was trimmed by 7 bases and J by 0 bases, leaving 15 bases between them. The CDR3 region is CASTQRGGPNTGELFF. As DNA, the CDR3 is TGTGCCAGCACTCAAAGGGGGGGACCGAACACCGGGGAGCTGTTTTTT. Using reference TRBV25-1 and TRBJ2-2 for the parts outside the CDR3, the full variable domain is EADIYQTPRYLVIGTGKKITLECSQTMGHDKMYWYQQDPGMELHLIHYSYGVNSTEKGDLSSESTVSRIRTEHFPLTLESARPSHTSQYLCASTQRGGPNTGELFFGEGSRLTVL.

Here the CDR3 reads CASSPGLGSGNTIYF. The CDR3 DNA sequence: TGCGCCAGCAGCCCCGGGTTGGGTTCTGGAAACACCATATATTTT. This rearrangement joins TRBV5-1 to TRBJ1-3; D remains ambiguous. CDR3 length: 15 amino acids. V dropped 4 bases and J dropped 1 base, with 12 bases sitting between them. The V gene's germline CDR1 is SGHRS and CDR2 YFSETQ.

The genes are TRBV7-2 and TRBJ2-3; TRBD2 aligns across 7 bases. Germline V gene sequence: CDR1 SGHTA, CDR2 FQGNSA. The CDR3 runs to 15 residues. Trimming cost V 5 bases and J 3 bases; bases outside gene matches: 8. CDR3 residues: CASSPGGIETDTQYF. CDR3 in DNA: TGTGCCAGCAGCCCCGGGGGGATAGAGACAGATACGCAGTATTTT.

The V and J genes are TRBV19 and TRBJ1-3, with TRBD1 as a possible D gene (5 bases). This CDR3 is 13 amino acids long. Trimming cost V 6 bases and J 4 bases, with 10 bases left between them. In germline, CDR1 is LNHDA, CDR2 SQIVND (reference sequence). The CDR3 bases are TGTGCCAGTAGGACAGTTGCCGGAAACACCATATATTTT. It yields the protein CASRTVAGNTIYF.

The chain couples TRBV15 to TRBJ2-5, with TRBD1 matching over 7 bases. Germline loops: CDR1 LNHNV, CDR2 YYDKDF (reference sequence). With 8 bases clipped from V and 7 bases from J, the junction kept 13 bases outside the gene matches. The CDR3 is 14 residues long. CDR3 in DNA: TGTGCCACCGAGGGCTTCACAGGGGCAGGGACCCAGTACTTC. This encodes CATEGFTGAGTQYF.

The chain uses TRBV19 and TRBJ2-2, with D uncertain. The germline V gene encodes CDR1 LNHDA and CDR2 SQIVND (reference sequence). The CDR3 extends over 11 amino acids. V lost 4 bases and J 11 bases, leaving 8 bases between the germline ends. CDR3 in DNA: TGTGCCAGTAGTACCCGAGGAGAGCTGTTTTTT. Amino acids: CASSTRGELFF.

The chain has TRBV5-1 and TRBJ1-2, with D perhaps TRBD1 (5 bases). The CDR3 consists of 15 residues. CDR1 is SGHRS, CDR2 YFSETQ, per germline. Trimming pared 1 base from V and 1 base from J, leaving 11 bases between. Here the CDR3 reads CASSLSGGNNYGYTF. The CDR3 DNA sequence: TGCGCCAGCAGCTTGTCTGGGGGGAATAACTATGGCTACACCTTC.

The J gene is TRBJ1-4, the V gene TRBV5-1; a possible D gene is TRBD1 (5 bases). Looked up from germline, CDR1 is SGHRS and CDR2 is YFSETQ. Trimming took off 5 bases at V and 7 bases at J, with 18 bases between the two ends. The CDR3 extends over 15 amino acids. The CDR3 loop reads CASRLGGGVVEKLFF. CDR3 coding DNA: TGCGCCAGCAGACTGGGCGGGGGAGTGGTTGAAAAACTGTTTTTT.

The V gene is TRBV10-3, the J gene TRBJ1-3; TRBD1 agrees at 12 bases. This CDR3 is built from 16 residues. Germline CDR1 reads ENHRY; CDR2 reads SYGVKD. J was trimmed by 3 bases and V by 5 bases; bases with no gene match: 5. The CDR3 DNA reads as TGTGCCATCAGTCCCGGGACAGGGGGCAGTGGAAACACCATATATTTT. Translated, it gives CAISPGTGGSGNTIYF.